The 17 T cell receptor beta chains given below trace back to one sample, sequenced in a study of T cells in Graves' hyperthyroidism and ophthalmopathy. RNA transcripts yielded amplified TCR beta CDR3 regions. During a first-round RT-PCR of the TCR CDR3, the HTBI primer set was used. Each CDR3 protein gets one entry after TCRdb re-called the multiplex PCR reads with MiXCR. The sample lists about 500,000 distinct CDR3 sequences, over 15% occurring once. Sequencing was done on a sample of blood. Receptors were obtained from a woman younger than 30 with Graves' ophthalmopathy.

This clonotype was counted a few times. The chain is built from TRBV29-1 and TRBJ2-1, with a tentative D call TRBD1 (5 bases). Trimming took off 7 bases at V and 0 bases at J, with 10 bases between the two ends. CDR3 length: 13 residues. Germline loops: CDR1 SQVTM, CDR2 ANQGSEA. CDR3 sequence reads: CSGATDSYNEQFF. Here the CDR3 DNA reads TGCAGCGGCGCGACAGACTCCTACAATGAGCAGTTCTTC.

The rearrangement links TRBV7-9 to TRBJ1-1; D perhaps matches TRBD1 (5 bases). Trimming pared 5 bases from V and 6 bases from J, leaving 19 bases between. Germline-derived CDR1 and CDR2 are SEHNR and FQNEAQ (reference sequence). CDR3 size: 15 residues. CDR3 sequence: CASSAPSTGGAEAFF. Here the CDR3 DNA reads TGTGCCAGCAGCGCACCTTCGACGGGGGGTGCTGAAGCTTTCTTT.

The table lists this clonotype with a few counts. The chain combines TRBV20-1 with TRBJ1-2, with D uncertain. The CDR3 totals 12 residues. V lost 6 bases to trimming and J lost 2 bases, with 10 bases between them. Germline CDR1 is DFQATT and CDR2 is SNEGSKA (reference sequence). As DNA, the CDR3 is TGCAGTGCCAACAGAGAAAACTATGGCTACACCTTC. It is translated as CSANRENYGYTF.

This clonotype was recorded many times. This chain uses TRBV20-1 with TRBJ2-5, with 8 bases matching TRBD1. V was clipped by 3 bases and J by 5 bases; unmatched bases: 8. CDR1 is DFQATT, CDR2 SNEGSKA, per germline (reference sequence). This CDR3 spans 14 amino acids. This CDR3 is CSASARNRGETQYF. The CDR3 nucleotides are TGCAGTGCTAGTGCCCGAAACAGGGGGGAGACCCAGTACTTC.

This clonotype showed up just a few times. The V and J genes are TRBV29-1 and TRBJ1-2; D is uncertain. The CDR3 consists of 12 residues. V lost 7 bases and J 8 bases, leaving 17 bases between the germline ends. The germline V gene encodes CDR1 SQVTM and CDR2 ANQGSEA. Written as DNA, the CDR3 is TGCAGCGCAGAAGAGCGGGTTCAGGGCTACACCTTC. Translating gives CSAEERVQGYTF.

The chain combines TRBV28 with TRBJ2-1; a weak D match, TRBD2 (5 bases). V lost 5 bases and J lost 6, with 11 bases in between. Per germline, CDR1 MDHEN and CDR2 SYDVKM. This CDR3 comprises 13 residues. CDR3 protein: CASSPRTFNEQFF. CDR3 DNA: TGTGCCAGCAGTCCTCGGACTTTCAATGAGCAGTTCTTC. The full variable domain, with the rest looked up from reference TRBV28 and TRBJ2-1, is DVKVTQSSRYLVKRTGEKVFLECVQDMDHENMFWYRQDPGLGLRLIYFSYDVKMKEKGDIPEGYSVSREKKERFSLILESASTNQTSMYLCASSPRTFNEQFFGPGTRLTVL.

This clonotype was seen many times. V and J are TRBV12-3 or TRBV12-4 and TRBJ1-2, with D possibly matching TRBD1 (6 bases). Trimming removed 5 bases from V and 8 bases from J, with 18 bases in between. The CDR3 totals 14 residues. CDR3 nucleotides: TGTGCCAGCAGTCCCACCGGGGGGCTGGGGGGCTACACCTTC. Amino acids: CASSPTGGLGGYTF.

The J gene is TRBJ1-1, the V gene TRBV5-5; 8 nucleotides align to TRBD1. Germline V gene lookup returns CDR1 SGHKS and CDR2 YYEKEE (reference sequence). The CDR3 sequence is 18 residues long. Trimming took 2 bases from V and 1 from J; bases not matched to a gene: 13. The CDR3 is CASSLTTPAGGGNTEAFF. CDR3 in DNA: TGTGCCAGCAGCTTAACAACCCCGGCAGGGGGCGGGAACACTGAAGCTTTCTTT.

This clonotype was seen ten or more times. The rearrangement links TRBV18 to TRBJ2-5, with D possibly being TRBD1 or TRBD2 (5 bases each). The CDR3 has 13 residues. Germline V gene data show CDR1 as KGHSH and CDR2 as LQKENI. Trimming left V 3 bases short and J 0 bases short, with 5 bases between. CDR3 nucleotides: TGTGCCAGCTCACCGGGACACCAAGAGACCCAGTACTTC. This translates into CASSPGHQETQYF.

The chain has TRBV4-1 and TRBJ1-1; D is undetermined. The CDR3 spans 13 residues. The V end lost 1 base, the J end lost 6 bases, and 9 bases lay between the germline ends. CDR1 and CDR2 (germline): MGHRA, YSYEKL. The CDR3 sequence is CASSQGSGPEAFF. The CDR3 DNA reads TGCGCCAGCAGCCAAGGGTCGGGTCCTGAAGCTTTCTTT.

The gene calls are TRBV5-1 and TRBJ2-5; D is perhaps TRBD2 (5 bases). The CDR3 runs 14 residues. V dropped 1 base and J dropped 3 bases, with 10 bases sitting between them. The germline CDR1 and CDR2 sequences are SGHRS and YFSETQ. The CDR3 loop reads CASSLIDGEETQYF. DNA for the CDR3: TGCGCCAGCAGCTTGATCGACGGGGAAGAGACCCAGTACTTC.

This clonotype was seen a few times. V gene TRBV12-3 or TRBV12-4 combines with J gene TRBJ1-4, with TRBD1 matching over 7 bases. CDR3 length: 15 residues. V was clipped by 4 bases and J by 3 bases; unmatched bases: 5. The CDR3 reads CASSSPGQPNEKLFF. DNA for the CDR3: TGTGCCAGCAGTTCCCCGGGACAGCCTAATGAAAAACTGTTTTTT.

This clonotype was recorded a few times. The rearrangement joins TRBV20-1 to TRBJ1-6; D gene uncertain. This CDR3 contains 13 residues. Germline V gene lookup returns CDR1 DFQATT and CDR2 SNEGSKA (reference sequence). V was pared by 7 bases and J by 1 base, with 8 bases between. This CDR3 reads CSVRVSYNSPLHF. Here the CDR3 DNA reads TGCAGTGTTAGGGTTTCCTATAATTCACCCCTCCACTTT.

This CDR3 reads CASSAQGAMYEQFF. CDR3 bases: TGCGCCAGCAGTGCACAGGGGGCTATGTATGAGCAGTTCTTC. The V call is TRBV10-1, the J call TRBJ2-1; 9 positions agree with TRBD1. V shed 4 bases and J 8 bases; nucleotides not matched to a gene: 6. The CDR3 runs 14 residues. Germline V gene sequence: CDR1 WNHNN, CDR2 SYGVQD (reference sequence).

This clonotype was found many times. This chain connects TRBV30 to TRBJ1-5; unclear D gene. In germline, CDR1 is GTSNPN, CDR2 SVGIG (reference sequence). Deletions cut 0 bases from V and 3 bases from J, with 12 bases between. The CDR3 length is 15 residues. The chain's CDR3 is CAWSVAGVSNQPQHF. CDR3 nucleotides: TGTGCCTGGAGTGTTGCTGGGGTCTCCAATCAGCCCCAGCATTTT.

This clonotype was picked up a small number of times. The CDR3, as DNA: TGCGCCAGCAGCTTGGTACTGGAAGAGACCCAGTACTTC. Translated, it gives CASSLVLEETQYF. The chain is built from TRBV5-1 and TRBJ2-5, with D hard to call. This CDR3 has 13 residues. Germline V gene lookup returns CDR1 SGHRS and CDR2 YFSETQ. Trimming shortened V by 0 bases and J by 3 bases, and 6 bases separated the two germline ends.

Comment on this clonotype: One end of the junction varies from germline; a read error may be responsible. The chain recombines TRBV27 with TRBJ1-1, with D possibly matching TRBD1 (6 bases). The CDR3 has 14 residues. From germline, CDR1 is MNHEY and CDR2 SMNVEV (reference sequence). The CDR3, as DNA: TGTGCCAGCAGTTTCGGGACACCGAACACTGAAGCTTCCTTT. Protein: CASSFGTPNTEASF.